Sequencing of this T cell receptor (beta chain) was carried out in a study of blood T cell repertoires in COVID-19. The CDR3 is made up of 17 amino acids. Unmatched junction bases numbered 9, after V lost 1 base and J lost 3 bases. Germline V gives CDR1 SGHAT, CDR2 FQNNGV. Data came from immunoSEQ multiplex PCR; TCRdb stores just in-frame clones and leaves some out. The sample lists about 200,000 clones, around 87% occurring once. The source is a man in his 60s with acute or convalescent COVID-19. Sequencing used peripheral blood. V usage is TRBV11-2 and J usage is TRBJ2-4; 7 nucleotides agree with TRBD2. CDR3 nucleotide sequence: TGTGCCAGCAGCTTAGGGGTTAGCGGGTTCGGCAAAAACATTCAGTACTTC. This translates into CASSLGVSGFGKNIQYF.